These 12 T cell receptor beta chains share one sample of origin, sequenced in a study of CD8+ T cells in alopecia areata. As for treatment: oral pan-JAK inhibitor, 5-10 mg twice daily. Extracted RNA was reverse transcribed, and the resulting cDNA served as sequencing template. Produced via immunoSEQ multiplex PCR; TCRdb's table is partial and in-frame only. The sample lists about 64,000 clones; roughly 50% were seen once. The input for sequencing was CD8+ T cells sorted from blood, taken around week 36, from a patient treated with tofacitinib. These receptors originate from a human donor with alopecia areata.

This CDR3 is CASSIDLVQQWFF. Here the CDR3 DNA reads TGTGCCAGTAGTATAGATCTGGTTCAGCAATGGTTCTTC. V and J are TRBV19 and TRBJ2-1; no reliable D call. Trimming removed 0 bases from V and 15 bases from J, with 15 bases in between. This CDR3 comprises 13 residues. Germline assignment: CDR1 LNHDA and CDR2 SQIVND (reference sequence).

The chain combines TRBV7-9 with TRBJ1-1, with D uncertain. V was cut by 2 bases and J by 5 bases, with 12 bases left in between. The germline V gene encodes CDR1 SEHNR and CDR2 FQNEAQ (reference sequence). This CDR3 has 14 residues. DNA for the CDR3: TGTGCCAGCAGCTTAAAGGTGGAGGGAACTGAAGCTTTCTTT. Its protein product is CASSLKVEGTEAFF.

This sequence joins TRBV4-2 and TRBJ2-2, with D unclear. V gave up 1 base and J gave up 5 bases, with 8 bases separating them. Germline CDR1 and CDR2: LGHNA and YNFKEQ. The CDR3 contains 14 residues. The CDR3 is CASSQGILTGELFF. The CDR3 DNA follows: TGTGCCAGCAGCCAAGGAATACTAACCGGGGAGCTGTTTTTT.

V usage is TRBV27 and J usage is TRBJ2-7, with a possible D match to TRBD2 (5 bases). The CDR3 loop spans 11 amino acids. V dropped 8 bases and J dropped 5 bases, with 10 bases sitting between them. Germline V gene sequence: CDR1 MNHEY, CDR2 SMNVEV (reference sequence). CDR3 in amino acids: CASGTGNEQYF. Written as DNA, the CDR3 is TGTGCCAGCGGCACCGGGAACGAGCAGTACTTC.

This chain uses TRBV28 with TRBJ2-1; TRBD1 aligns across 9 bases. The germline gives CDR1 MDHEN, CDR2 SYDVKM. CDR3 size: 17 residues. V lost 6 bases, J lost 6 bases, and 15 bases stayed unmatched. CDR3 nucleotide sequence: TGTGCCAGCAGCCTGGGGACAGGGTATTCTAGCCGCAATGAGCAGTTCTTC. Protein: CASSLGTGYSSRNEQFF.

The CDR3 here is CASSQDSTSPSYEQYF. The CDR3 DNA reads as TGTGCCAGCAGCCAAGATTCGACTAGTCCCTCCTACGAGCAGTACTTC. J is TRBJ2-5 and V is TRBV7-9; D may be TRBD2 (6 bases). The J call may be mistaken, given a closer DNA end match to TRBJ2-7. The germline V gene encodes CDR1 SEHNR and CDR2 FQNEAQ (reference sequence). The CDR3 sequence is 16 residues long.

The V gene is TRBV2, the J gene TRBJ2-7; the D gene is possibly TRBD1 (6 bases). The germline V gene has CDR1 SNHLY and CDR2 FYNNEI. The CDR3 is made up of 14 amino acids. V dropped 3 bases and J dropped 3 bases, with 12 bases sitting between them. Here the CDR3 reads CASSDRQEYYEQYF. The CDR3 region has the DNA TGTGCCAGCAGTGACAGACAGGAATACTACGAGCAGTACTTC.

This chain connects TRBV20-1 to TRBJ2-7; D not resolved. The CDR3 is 9 amino acids. Per germline, CDR1 DFQATT and CDR2 SNEGSKA (reference sequence). Trimming shortened V by 3 bases and J by 3 bases, and 0 bases separated the two germline ends. CDR3 coding DNA: TGCAGTGCTAGCTACGAGCAGTACTTC. Translation gives CSASYEQYF.

The chain employs TRBV27 and TRBJ1-1; D not certain. Germline assignment: CDR1 MNHEY and CDR2 SMNVEV (reference sequence). The V gene lost 5 bases and the J gene lost 11 bases, with 18 bases spanning the gap. This CDR3 is built from 13 residues. CDR3 bases: TGTGCCAGCAGTGCCCGGGAGGGAGGGTATGCTTTCTTT. This encodes CASSAREGGYAFF.

The J gene is TRBJ2-7, the V gene TRBV5-1; D might be TRBD2 (5 bases). Germline CDR1 is SGHRS and CDR2 is YFSETQ. Trimming took 2 bases from V and 5 from J, leaving 14 bases between them. The CDR3 covers 14 residues. The CDR3 sequence is CASSLDGNFNEQYF. CDR3 nucleotides: TGCGCCAGCAGCTTAGACGGGAATTTCAACGAGCAGTACTTC.

This clone occurred a few times. This chain connects TRBV2 to TRBJ2-1, with D unclear. Per the germline V gene, CDR1 is SNHLY and CDR2 is FYNNEI. Trimming removed 6 bases from V and 2 bases from J, with 5 bases in between. The CDR3 extends over 12 amino acids. The CDR3 sequence: CASRGTYNEQFF. CDR3 in DNA: TGTGCCAGCAGGGGGACCTACAATGAGCAGTTCTTC.

The sample holds a few counts of this clone. The chain employs TRBV6-1 and TRBJ2-2; tentatively, D is TRBD2 (5 bases). The CDR3 is 15 residues long. Germline-derived CDR1 and CDR2 are MNHNS and SASEGT. The V gene lost 2 bases and the J gene lost 3 bases, with 10 bases spanning the gap. Here the CDR3 reads CASSEWVGDTGELFF. In DNA form, the CDR3 reads TGTGCCAGCAGTGAATGGGTGGGAGACACCGGGGAGCTGTTTTTT.